The 20 T cell receptor beta chains in this list originate from one sample, sequenced in a study of vaccination effects on CD4 cells after COVID-19. Produced via immunoSEQ multiplex PCR; TCRdb's table is partial and in-frame only. The sample shows just under 75,000 clones, around 73% of them seen only once. Cultured cells yielded isolated CD4+ T cells after about ten days. Either the mRNA-1273 or the BNT162b2 vaccine was given to participants as two doses. The antigens for these receptors are not known. Sequencing used CD4+ T cells from PBMCs cultured without peptide, obtained after COVID-19 vaccination. The receptors come from a human donor who received a COVID-19 vaccine.

The chain employs TRBV3-1 (or the pseudogene TRBV3-2) and TRBJ2-6; D is unresolved. Germline V gives CDR1 LGHDT, CDR2 YNNKEL (reference sequence). The CDR3 is 14 residues long. V lost 4 bases to trimming and J lost 4 bases, with 8 bases between them. The CDR3 protein is CASSRGPGANVLTF. CDR3 in DNA: TGTGCCAGCAGCCGTGGGCCAGGGGCCAACGTCCTGACTTTC.

V and J are TRBV27 and TRBJ2-3; 12 bases line up with TRBD2. Germline V gene lookup returns CDR1 MNHEY and CDR2 SMNVEV (reference sequence). The CDR3 is made up of 15 amino acids. J lost 4 bases, V lost 2 bases, and 1 base had no gene match. CDR3 amino acids: CASSLTSGGSDTQYF. The DNA of the CDR3 is TGTGCCAGCAGTTTAACTAGCGGGGGGTCAGATACGCAGTATTTT.

This CDR3 is CASSFLIPETDTQYF. For the CDR3, the DNA is TGTGCCAGCAGTTTCCTGATTCCGGAGACAGATACGCAGTATTTT. J is TRBJ2-3 and V is TRBV6-2 or TRBV6-3, with unresolved D. CDR3 length: 15 residues. CDR1 and CDR2 (germline): MNHEY, SVGEGT. V was trimmed by 4 bases and J by 3 bases, leaving 14 bases between them.

The chain employs TRBV6-5 and TRBJ1-1; possibly TRBD1 for D (5 bases). The CDR3 is 13 residues long. Germline values: CDR1 MNHEY, CDR2 SVGAGI. V lost 7 bases, J lost 11 bases, and 20 bases lay in between. The CDR3 reads CASKRTGGREAFF. CDR3 nucleotides: TGTGCCAGCAAGAGAACCGGGGGACGAGAGGCTTTCTTT.

The chain combines TRBV10-2 with TRBJ2-5, with 8 bases matching TRBD2. The V segment lost 5 bases and the J segment 0 bases; nucleotides outside the gene matches: 8. The CDR3 covers 16 residues. CDR1 is WSHSY and CDR2 is SAAADI in the germline V gene. CDR3 residues: CASSPKRGTYQETQYF. The CDR3 DNA sequence: TGCGCCAGCAGTCCTAAGCGGGGGACGTACCAAGAGACCCAGTACTTC.

The chain employs TRBV30 and TRBJ2-3; no definite D call. The germline CDR1 and CDR2 sequences are GTSNPN and SVGIG (reference sequence). CDR3 length: 12 amino acids. V lost 4 bases to trimming and J lost 3 bases, with 8 bases between them. The CDR3 DNA sequence: TGTGCCTGGACCCCGGGTACAGATACGCAGTATTTT. Translating it yields CAWTPGTDTQYF.

The V gene is TRBV7-9, the J gene TRBJ2-2, with 9 bases aligning to TRBD1. With 5 bases clipped from V and 3 bases from J, the junction kept 7 bases outside the gene matches. Germline V lookup: CDR1 SEHNR, CDR2 FQNEAQ (reference sequence). CDR3 length: 16 amino acids. The CDR3 coding sequence is TGTGCCAGCAGCCTGGCCGGGACAGGGTACACCGGGGAGCTGTTTTTT. Translating it yields CASSLAGTGYTGELFF.

This clone was seen a few times. CDR3 in amino acids: CASSIGRGQGGSEAFF. CDR3 DNA: TGTGCCAGTAGTATAGGCAGGGGGCAAGGAGGGTCTGAAGCTTTCTTT. This rearrangement joins TRBV19 to TRBJ1-1; 8 bases are shared with TRBD1. CDR1 and CDR2 from the germline V gene are LNHDA and SQIVND (reference sequence). The CDR3 has 16 residues. J was trimmed by 6 bases and V by 1 base; bases with no gene match: 10.

This chain's CDR3 is CASSPEQGRTEAFF. The CDR3 region has the DNA TGTGCCAGCTCACCGGAACAGGGGAGGACTGAAGCTTTCTTT. The V gene is TRBV18, the J gene TRBJ1-1; TRBD1 matches 7 bases. The V gene's germline CDR1 is KGHSH and CDR2 LQKENI. The V segment lost 3 bases and the J segment 5 bases; nucleotides outside the gene matches: 6. The CDR3 is made up of 14 amino acids.

The chain has TRBV18 and TRBJ2-2; D gene ambiguous. V was clipped by 3 bases and J by 7 bases, with 12 bases between them. CDR1 is KGHSH, CDR2 LQKENI, per germline. The CDR3 is 14 amino acids. The CDR3 loop is CASSPGVRGGELFF. CDR3 nucleotides: TGTGCCAGCTCACCTGGAGTCCGAGGCGGGGAGCTGTTTTTT.

Within the sample, this clone is medium-sized (0.01 to 0.1%). The V gene is TRBV7-9, the J gene TRBJ1-2; D is unresolved. CDR3 length: 15 residues. V gave up 5 bases and J gave up 0 bases, with 13 bases separating them. Germline V gives CDR1 SEHNR, CDR2 FQNEAQ (reference sequence). The CDR3 DNA reads TGTGCCAGCAGCACCGGACTGGGAGCTAACTATGGCTACACCTTC. It is translated as CASSTGLGANYGYTF.

In this sample, this clone turned up a few times. The chain links TRBV7-2 to TRBJ2-1; perhaps TRBD2 as D (6 bases). Germline-derived CDR1 and CDR2 are SGHTA and FQGNSA. V was pared by 0 bases and J by 5 bases, with 11 bases between. The CDR3 covers 15 residues. DNA of the CDR3: TGTGCCAGCAGCTTAGCCCCAGGAGGGAACAATGAGCAGTTCTTC. It yields the protein CASSLAPGGNNEQFF.

This rearrangement joins TRBV10-3 to TRBJ2-7; the match to TRBD2 covers 10 bases. Germline CDR1 and CDR2: ENHRY and SYGVKD. The length of the CDR3 is 11 residues. CDR3 nucleotide sequence: TGTTCTTCGAGCGGGGGGGACGAGCAGTACGTC. Residues: CSSSGGDEQYV.

The chain links TRBV6-5 to TRBJ1-1; D is perhaps TRBD1 (5 bases). The CDR3 sequence is 13 residues long. V was trimmed by 6 bases and J by 3 bases, leaving 11 bases between them. CDR1 is MNHEY, CDR2 SVGAGI, per germline. CDR3 residues: CASRRGADTEAFF. CDR3 sequence (DNA): TGTGCCAGCAGGAGGGGCGCAGACACTGAAGCTTTCTTT.

This clone was found once. V is TRBV28 and J is TRBJ1-4; D uncertain. V was cut by 4 bases and J by 5 bases, with 11 bases left in between. This CDR3 region has 14 residues. CDR1 MDHEN and CDR2 SYDVKM come from the germline V gene. CDR3 loop: CASSSTVTNEKLFF. The CDR3 DNA reads TGTGCCAGCAGTTCCACAGTCACAAATGAAAAACTGTTTTTT.

The rearrangement uses TRBV6-2 or TRBV6-3 and TRBJ1-5; unclear D gene. CDR1 MNHEY and CDR2 SVGEGT come from the germline V gene. V was cut by 5 bases and J by 7 bases, with 21 bases left in between. The CDR3 totals 16 residues. The chain's CDR3 is CASSPWARSNQQPQHF. The CDR3 DNA reads TGTGCCAGCAGTCCCTGGGCCCGATCCAACCAGCAGCCCCAGCATTTT.

This clone was seen a few times. The chain combines TRBV7-2 with TRBJ2-3; TRBD1 might be the D (7 bases). Germline CDR1 and CDR2: SGHTA and FQGNSA. V lost 5 bases and J 5 bases, leaving 23 bases between the germline ends. This CDR3 has 17 residues. The CDR3 region is CASSLREVGQGGDTQYF. The CDR3 nucleotides read TGTGCCAGCAGCCTTAGGGAGGTGGGGCAGGGGGGAGATACGCAGTATTTT. Variable domain in full (rest from reference TRBV7-2 and TRBJ2-3): GAGVSQSPSNKVTEKGKDVELRCDPISGHTALYWYRQSLGQGLEFLIYFQGNSAPDKSGLPSDRFSAERTGGSVSTLTIQRTQQEDSAVYLCASSLREVGQGGDTQYFGPGTRLTVL.

V is TRBV5-1 and J is TRBJ2-5, with D unresolved. Trimming left V 3 bases short and J 3 bases short, with 9 bases between. Germline values: CDR1 SGHRS, CDR2 YFSETQ. This CDR3 has 13 amino acids. The CDR3 here is CASSYASEETQYF. As DNA, the CDR3 is TGCGCCAGCAGCTACGCTTCGGAAGAGACCCAGTACTTC.

This chain's CDR3 is CASSKSPRSHPNTEAFF. CDR3 nucleotide sequence: TGTGCCAGCAGCAAAAGCCCTCGCTCCCACCCGAACACTGAAGCTTTCTTT. This chain joins TRBV21-1 and TRBJ1-1. TRBV21-1 is an annotated pseudogene. The CDR3 contains 17 residues.

The chain carries TRBV5-1 and TRBJ1-4; tentative D call: TRBD1 (6 bases). The V end was cut by 6 bases, the J end by 2 bases, with 11 bases between. The V gene's germline CDR1 is SGHRS and CDR2 YFSETQ. This CDR3 region has 14 residues. This CDR3 is CASNHGQTNEKLFF. The CDR3 DNA is TGCGCCAGCAACCACGGACAGACTAATGAAAAACTGTTTTTT.